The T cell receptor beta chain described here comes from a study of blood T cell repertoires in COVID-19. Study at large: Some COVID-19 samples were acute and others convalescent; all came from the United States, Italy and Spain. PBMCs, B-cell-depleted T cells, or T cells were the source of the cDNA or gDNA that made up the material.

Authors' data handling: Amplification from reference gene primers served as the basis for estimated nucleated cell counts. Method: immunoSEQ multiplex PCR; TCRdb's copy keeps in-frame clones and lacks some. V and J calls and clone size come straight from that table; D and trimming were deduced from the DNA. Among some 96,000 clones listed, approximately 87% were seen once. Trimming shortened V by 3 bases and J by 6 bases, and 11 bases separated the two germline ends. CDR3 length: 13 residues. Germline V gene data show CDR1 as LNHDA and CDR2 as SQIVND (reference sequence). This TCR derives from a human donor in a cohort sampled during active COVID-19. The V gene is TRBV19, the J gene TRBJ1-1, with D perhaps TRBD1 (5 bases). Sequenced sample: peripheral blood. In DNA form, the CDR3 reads TGTGCCAGTAGTATTCGGGGGATGGCTGAAGCTTTCTTT. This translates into CASSIRGMAEAFF.